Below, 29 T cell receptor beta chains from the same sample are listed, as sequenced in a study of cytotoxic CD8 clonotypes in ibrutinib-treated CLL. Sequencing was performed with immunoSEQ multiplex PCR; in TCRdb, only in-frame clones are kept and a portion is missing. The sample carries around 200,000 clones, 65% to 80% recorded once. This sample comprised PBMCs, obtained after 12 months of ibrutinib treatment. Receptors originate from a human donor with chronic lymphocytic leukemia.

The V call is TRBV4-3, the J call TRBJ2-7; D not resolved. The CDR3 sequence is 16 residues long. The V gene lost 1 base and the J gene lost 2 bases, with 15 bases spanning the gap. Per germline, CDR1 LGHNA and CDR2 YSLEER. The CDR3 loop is CASSQAQAVKTYEQYF. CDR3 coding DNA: TGCGCCAGCAGCCAAGCTCAGGCAGTTAAAACCTACGAGCAGTACTTC.

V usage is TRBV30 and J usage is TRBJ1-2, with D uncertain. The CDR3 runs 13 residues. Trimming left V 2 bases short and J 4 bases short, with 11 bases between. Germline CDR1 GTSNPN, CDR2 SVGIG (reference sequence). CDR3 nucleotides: TGTGCCTGGAGTCCCCCCTCAGGCTATGGCTACACCTTC. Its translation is CAWSPPSGYGYTF. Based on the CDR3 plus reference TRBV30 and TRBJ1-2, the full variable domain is SQTIHQWPATLVQPVGSPLSLECTVEGTSNPNLYWYRQAAGRGLQLLFYSVGIGQISSEVPQNLSASRPQDRQFILSSKKLLLSDSGFYLCAWSPPSGYGYTFGSGTRLTVV.

The CDR3 DNA is TGCGCCAGCAGCCGGATACAGGGCTCCGGGGAGCTGTTTTTT. It specifies CASSRIQGSGELFF. The chain couples TRBV4-3 to TRBJ2-2, with a possible D match to TRBD1 (6 bases). CDR1 is LGHNA, CDR2 YSLEER, per germline. The CDR3 is made up of 14 amino acids. Trimming removed 4 bases from V and 6 bases from J, with 12 bases in between.

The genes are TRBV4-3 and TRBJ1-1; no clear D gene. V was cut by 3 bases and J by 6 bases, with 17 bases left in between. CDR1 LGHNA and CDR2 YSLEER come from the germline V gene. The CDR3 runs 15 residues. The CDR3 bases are TGCGCCAGCAGCCAGACCGGAGGACTAGGCGCTGAAGCTTTCTTT. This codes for CASSQTGGLGAEAFF.

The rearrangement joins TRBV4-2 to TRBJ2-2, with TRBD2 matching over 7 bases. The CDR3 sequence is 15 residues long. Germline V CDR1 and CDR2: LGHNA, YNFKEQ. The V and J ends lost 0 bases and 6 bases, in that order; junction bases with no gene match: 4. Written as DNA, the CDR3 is TGTGCCAGCAGCCAAGAGACTAGCAGGGCCGGGGAGCTGTTTTTT. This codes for CASSQETSRAGELFF.

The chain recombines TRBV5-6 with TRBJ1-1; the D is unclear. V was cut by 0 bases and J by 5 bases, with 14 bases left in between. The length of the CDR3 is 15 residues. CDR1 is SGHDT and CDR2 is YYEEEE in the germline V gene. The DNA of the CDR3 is TGTGCCAGCAGCTTGGATACGGCGCAAAGGACTGAAGCTTTCTTT. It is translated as CASSLDTAQRTEAFF.

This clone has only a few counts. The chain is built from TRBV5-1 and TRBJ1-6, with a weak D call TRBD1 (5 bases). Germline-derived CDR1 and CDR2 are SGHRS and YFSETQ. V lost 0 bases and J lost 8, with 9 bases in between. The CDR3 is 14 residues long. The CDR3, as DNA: TGCGCCAGCAGCTTGGACAGGCGGGATTCACCCCTCCACTTT. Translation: CASSLDRRDSPLHF.

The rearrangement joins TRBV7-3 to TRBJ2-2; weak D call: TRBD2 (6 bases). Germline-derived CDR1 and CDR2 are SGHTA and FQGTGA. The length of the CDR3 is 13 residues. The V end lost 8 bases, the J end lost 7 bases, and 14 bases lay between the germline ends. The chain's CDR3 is CASGEVAGGELFF. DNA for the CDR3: TGTGCCAGCGGGGAGGTGGCCGGCGGGGAGCTGTTTTTT.

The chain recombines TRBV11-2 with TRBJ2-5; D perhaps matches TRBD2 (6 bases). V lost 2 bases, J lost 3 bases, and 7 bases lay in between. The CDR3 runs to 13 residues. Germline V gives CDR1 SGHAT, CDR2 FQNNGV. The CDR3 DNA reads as TGTGCCAGCAGCTTATGGGGGGAAGAGACCCAGTACTTC. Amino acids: CASSLWGEETQYF.

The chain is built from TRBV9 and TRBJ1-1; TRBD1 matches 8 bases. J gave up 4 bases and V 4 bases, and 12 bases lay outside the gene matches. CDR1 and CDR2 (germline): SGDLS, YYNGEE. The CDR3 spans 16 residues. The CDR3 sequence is CASSSGQGYEGTEAFF. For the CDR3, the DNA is TGTGCCAGCAGCTCCGGACAGGGATATGAGGGCACTGAAGCTTTCTTT.

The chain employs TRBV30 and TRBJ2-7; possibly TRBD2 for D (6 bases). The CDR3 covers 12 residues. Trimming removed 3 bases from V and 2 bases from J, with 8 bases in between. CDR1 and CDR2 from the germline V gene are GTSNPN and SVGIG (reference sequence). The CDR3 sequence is CAWRGGPYEQYF. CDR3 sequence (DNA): TGTGCCTGGAGGGGGGGACCCTACGAGCAGTACTTC.

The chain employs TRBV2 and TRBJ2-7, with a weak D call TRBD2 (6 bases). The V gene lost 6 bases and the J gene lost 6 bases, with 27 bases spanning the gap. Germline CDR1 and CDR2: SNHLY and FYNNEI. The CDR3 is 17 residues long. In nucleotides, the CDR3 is TGTGCCAGCAGATTCCTCGGGGATGGGGTGGGAGGTGGCGAGCAGTACTTC. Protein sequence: CASRFLGDGVGGGEQYF. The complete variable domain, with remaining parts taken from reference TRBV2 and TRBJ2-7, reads EPEVTQTPSHQVTQMGQEVILRCVPISNHLYFYWYRQILGQKVEFLVSFYNNEISEKSEIFDDQFSVERPDGSNFTLKIRSTKLEDSAMYFCASRFLGDGVGGGEQYFGPGTRLTVT.

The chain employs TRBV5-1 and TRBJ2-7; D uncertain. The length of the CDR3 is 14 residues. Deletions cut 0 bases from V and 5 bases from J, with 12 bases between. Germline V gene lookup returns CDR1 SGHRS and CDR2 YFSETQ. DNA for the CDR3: TGCGCCAGCAGCTTGGAAATCGGGCGCGACGAGCAGTACTTC. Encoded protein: CASSLEIGRDEQYF.

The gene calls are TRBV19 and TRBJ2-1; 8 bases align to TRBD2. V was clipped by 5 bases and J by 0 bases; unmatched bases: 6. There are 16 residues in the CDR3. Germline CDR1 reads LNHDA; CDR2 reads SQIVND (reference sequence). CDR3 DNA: TGTGCCAGTAGTCCTGGCGGGGGGTTCTCCTACAATGAGCAGTTCTTC. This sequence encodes CASSPGGGFSYNEQFF.

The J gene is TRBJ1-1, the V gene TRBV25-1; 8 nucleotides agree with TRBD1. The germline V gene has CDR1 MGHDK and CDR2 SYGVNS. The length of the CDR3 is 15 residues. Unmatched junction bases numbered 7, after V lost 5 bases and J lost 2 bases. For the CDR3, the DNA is TGTGCCAGCAGTTCCACAGGGGGTAGTAACACTGAAGCTTTCTTT. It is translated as CASSSTGGSNTEAFF. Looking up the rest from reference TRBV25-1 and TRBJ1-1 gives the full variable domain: EADIYQTPRYLVIGTGKKITLECSQTMGHDKMYWYQQDPGMELHLIHYSYGVNSTEKGDLSSESTVSRIRTEHFPLTLESARPSHTSQYLCASSSTGGSNTEAFFGQGTRLTVV.

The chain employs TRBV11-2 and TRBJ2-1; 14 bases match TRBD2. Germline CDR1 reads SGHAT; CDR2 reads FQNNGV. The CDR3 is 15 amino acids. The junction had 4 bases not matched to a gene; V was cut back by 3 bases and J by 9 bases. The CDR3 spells CASSLGLAGEGEQFF. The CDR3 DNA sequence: TGTGCCAGCAGCTTGGGACTAGCGGGAGAGGGTGAGCAGTTCTTC.

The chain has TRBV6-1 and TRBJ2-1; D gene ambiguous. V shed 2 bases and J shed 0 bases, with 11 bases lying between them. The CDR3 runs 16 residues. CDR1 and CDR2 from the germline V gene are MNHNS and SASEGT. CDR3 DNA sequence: TGTGCCAGCAGTGAAAGGCCGAAGAGCTCCTACAATGAGCAGTTCTTC. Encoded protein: CASSERPKSSYNEQFF.

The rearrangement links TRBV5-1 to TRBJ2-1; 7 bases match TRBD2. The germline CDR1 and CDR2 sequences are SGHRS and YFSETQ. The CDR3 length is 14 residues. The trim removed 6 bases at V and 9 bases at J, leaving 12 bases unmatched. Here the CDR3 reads CASTLFPGLFEQFF. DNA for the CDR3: TGCGCCAGCACCCTCTTCCCGGGACTATTTGAGCAGTTCTTC.

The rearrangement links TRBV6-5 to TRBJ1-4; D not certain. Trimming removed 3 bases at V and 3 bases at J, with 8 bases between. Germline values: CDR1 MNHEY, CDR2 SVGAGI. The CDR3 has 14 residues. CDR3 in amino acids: CASSYGRSNEKLFF. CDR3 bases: TGTGCCAGCAGTTATGGGAGGTCTAATGAAAAACTGTTTTTT.

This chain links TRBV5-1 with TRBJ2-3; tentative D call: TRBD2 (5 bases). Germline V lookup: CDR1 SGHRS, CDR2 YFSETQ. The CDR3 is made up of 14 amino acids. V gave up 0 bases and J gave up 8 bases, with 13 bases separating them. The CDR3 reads CASSLVRAGGTQYF. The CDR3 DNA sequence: TGCGCCAGCAGCTTGGTTAGGGCGGGTGGTACGCAGTATTTT.

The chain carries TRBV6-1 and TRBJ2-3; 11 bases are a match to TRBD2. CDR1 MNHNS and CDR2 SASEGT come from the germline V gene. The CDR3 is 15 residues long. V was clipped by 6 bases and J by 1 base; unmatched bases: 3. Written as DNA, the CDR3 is TGTGCCAGCAGGAAGACTAGCGGGGGCACAGATACGCAGTATTTT. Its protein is CASRKTSGGTDTQYF.

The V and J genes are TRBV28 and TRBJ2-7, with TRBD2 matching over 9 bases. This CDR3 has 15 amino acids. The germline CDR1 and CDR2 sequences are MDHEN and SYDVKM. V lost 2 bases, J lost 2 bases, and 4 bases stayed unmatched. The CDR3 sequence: CASSLSGRSPYEQYF. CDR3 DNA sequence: TGTGCCAGCAGTTTAAGCGGGAGGTCCCCCTACGAGCAGTACTTC.

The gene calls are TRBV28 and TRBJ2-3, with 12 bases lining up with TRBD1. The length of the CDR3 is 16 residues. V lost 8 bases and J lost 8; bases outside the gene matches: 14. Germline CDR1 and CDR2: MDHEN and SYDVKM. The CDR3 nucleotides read TGTGCCAGCCTAGGGGCTGGGACAGGGGGCGGAGGTACGCAGTATTTT. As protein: CASLGAGTGGGGTQYF.

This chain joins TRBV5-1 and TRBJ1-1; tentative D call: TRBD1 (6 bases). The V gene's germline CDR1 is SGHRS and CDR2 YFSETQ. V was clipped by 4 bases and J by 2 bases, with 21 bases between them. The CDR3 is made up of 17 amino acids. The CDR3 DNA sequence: TGCGCCAGCAGCCCACGAGGACAGCGGGGGATTAACACTGAAGCTTTCTTT. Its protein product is CASSPRGQRGINTEAFF.

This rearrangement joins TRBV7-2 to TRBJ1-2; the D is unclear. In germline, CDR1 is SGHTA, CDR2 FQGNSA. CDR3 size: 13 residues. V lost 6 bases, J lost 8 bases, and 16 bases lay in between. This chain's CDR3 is CASSSPPARGYTF. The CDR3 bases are TGTGCCAGCAGTTCCCCCCCTGCACGGGGCTACACCTTC.

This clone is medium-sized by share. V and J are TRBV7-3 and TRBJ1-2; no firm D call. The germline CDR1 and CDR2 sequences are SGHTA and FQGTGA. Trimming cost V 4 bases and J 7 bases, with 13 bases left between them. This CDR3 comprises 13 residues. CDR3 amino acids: CASSSQPLGGYTF. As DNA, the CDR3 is TGTGCCAGCAGCTCCCAGCCGCTGGGTGGCTACACCTTC. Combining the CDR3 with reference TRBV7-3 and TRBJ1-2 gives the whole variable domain GAGVSQTPSNKVTEKGKYVELRCDPISGHTALYWYRQSLGQGPEFLIYFQGTGAADDSGLPNDRFFAVRPEGSVSTLKIQRTERGDSAVYLCASSSQPLGGYTFGSGTRLTVV.

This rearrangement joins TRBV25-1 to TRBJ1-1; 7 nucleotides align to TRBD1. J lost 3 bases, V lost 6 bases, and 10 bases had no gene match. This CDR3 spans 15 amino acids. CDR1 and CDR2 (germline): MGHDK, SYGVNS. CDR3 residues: CASRARQGWDTEAFF. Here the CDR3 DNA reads TGTGCCAGCAGGGCCAGACAGGGATGGGACACTGAAGCTTTCTTT. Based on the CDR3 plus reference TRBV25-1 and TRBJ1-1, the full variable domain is EADIYQTPRYLVIGTGKKITLECSQTMGHDKMYWYQQDPGMELHLIHYSYGVNSTEKGDLSSESTVSRIRTEHFPLTLESARPSHTSQYLCASRARQGWDTEAFFGQGTRLTVV.

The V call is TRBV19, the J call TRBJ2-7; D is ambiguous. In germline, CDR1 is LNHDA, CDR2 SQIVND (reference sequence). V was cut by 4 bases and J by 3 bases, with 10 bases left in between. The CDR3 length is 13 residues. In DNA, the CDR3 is TGTGCCAGTAGTAGGTCGAAGAGCTACGAGCAGTACTTC. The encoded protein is CASSRSKSYEQYF.

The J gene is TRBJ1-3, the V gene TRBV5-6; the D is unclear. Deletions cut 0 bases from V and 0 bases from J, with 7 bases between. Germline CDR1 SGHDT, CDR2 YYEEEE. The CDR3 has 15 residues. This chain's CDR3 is CASSLGRYSGNTIYF. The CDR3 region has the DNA TGTGCCAGCAGCTTGGGGCGGTACTCTGGAAACACCATATATTTT.